Given below is one TCR beta chain in context. What it binds is not known. The second PCR ran about 7 to 12 cycles with a sample-barcoded 5' primer and J-beta primers. The study obtained at least 2.5 million CDR3-containing paired-end reads from every sample. A single record per CDR3 protein comes from TCRdb applying MiXCR to the 5' RACE reads. Seen here are about 900,000 distinct CDR3 sequences, around 68% observed once, and the top ten hold around a quarter. This record belongs to a study of blood T cells in healthy people across ages. Overall study results and limits: CMV status of donors was not determined, possibly confounding expanded clonotype changes. Since the PBMCs were unsorted, naive and antigen-experienced cells could not be conclusively compared.

Losses at the gene ends were 0 bases for V and 4 bases for J; bases not matched to a gene: 15. Per germline, CDR1 DFQATT and CDR2 SNEGSKA (reference sequence). There are 18 residues in the CDR3. This TCR derives from a man aged 25 to 40 in good health. Sequenced input: blood. The gene calls are TRBV20-1 and TRBJ2-7; TRBD2 aligns across 10 bases. The CDR3 loop reads CSARDAPVAGGLVYEQYF. As DNA, the CDR3 is TGCAGTGCTAGAGATGCACCTGTAGCGGGGGGTTTAGTGTACGAGCAGTACTTC.